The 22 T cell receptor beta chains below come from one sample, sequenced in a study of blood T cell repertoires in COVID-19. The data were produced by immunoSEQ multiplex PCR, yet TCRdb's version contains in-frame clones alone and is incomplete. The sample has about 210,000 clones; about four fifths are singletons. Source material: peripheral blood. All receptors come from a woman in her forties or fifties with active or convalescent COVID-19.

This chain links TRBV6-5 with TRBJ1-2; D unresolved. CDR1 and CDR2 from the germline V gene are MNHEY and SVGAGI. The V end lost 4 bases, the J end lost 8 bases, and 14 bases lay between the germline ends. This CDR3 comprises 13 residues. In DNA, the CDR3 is TGTGCCAGCAGTTCCCCTGCCGTCGGGGGCTACACCTTC. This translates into CASSSPAVGGYTF.

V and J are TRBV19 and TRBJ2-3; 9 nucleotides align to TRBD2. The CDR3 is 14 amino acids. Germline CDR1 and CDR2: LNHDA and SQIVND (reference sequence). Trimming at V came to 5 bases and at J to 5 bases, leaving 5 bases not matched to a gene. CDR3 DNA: TGTGCCAGTAGTCCGCGGGGGGGCGGAGATACGCAGTATTTT. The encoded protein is CASSPRGGGDTQYF.

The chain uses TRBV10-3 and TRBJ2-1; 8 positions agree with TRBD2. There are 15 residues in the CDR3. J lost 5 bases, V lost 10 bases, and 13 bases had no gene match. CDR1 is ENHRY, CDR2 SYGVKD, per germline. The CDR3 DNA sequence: TGTGCCACCCAAAAGGGGCGGGAGGCCCACAATGAGCAGTTCTTC. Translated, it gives CATQKGREAHNEQFF.

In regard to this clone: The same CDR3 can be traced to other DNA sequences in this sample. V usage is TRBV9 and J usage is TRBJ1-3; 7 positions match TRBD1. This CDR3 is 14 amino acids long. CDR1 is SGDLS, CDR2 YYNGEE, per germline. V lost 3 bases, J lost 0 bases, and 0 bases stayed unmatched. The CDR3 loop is CASSAGGSGNTIYF. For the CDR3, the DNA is TGTGCCAGCAGCGCAGGGGGCTCTGGAAACACCATATATTTT. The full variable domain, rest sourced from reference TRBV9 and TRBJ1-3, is DSGVTQTPKHLITATGQRVTLRCSPRSGDLSVYWYQQSLDQGLQFLIQYYNGEERAKGNILERFSAQQFPDLHSELNLSSLELGDSALYFCASSAGGSGNTIYFGEGSWLTVV.

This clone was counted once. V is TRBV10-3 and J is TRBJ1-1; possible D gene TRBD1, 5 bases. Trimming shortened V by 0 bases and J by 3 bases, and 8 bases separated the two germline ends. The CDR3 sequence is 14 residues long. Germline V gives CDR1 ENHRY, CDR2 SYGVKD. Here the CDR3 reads CAISESEGYTEAFF. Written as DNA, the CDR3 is TGTGCCATCAGTGAGTCGGAGGGGTACACTGAAGCTTTCTTT.

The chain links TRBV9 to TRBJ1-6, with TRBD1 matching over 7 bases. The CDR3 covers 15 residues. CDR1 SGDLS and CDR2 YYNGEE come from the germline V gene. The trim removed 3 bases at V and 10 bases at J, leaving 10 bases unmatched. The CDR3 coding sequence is TGTGCCAGCAGCGCCAGGGGGGCCTTAGGATCACCCCTCCACTTT. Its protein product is CASSARGALGSPLHF.

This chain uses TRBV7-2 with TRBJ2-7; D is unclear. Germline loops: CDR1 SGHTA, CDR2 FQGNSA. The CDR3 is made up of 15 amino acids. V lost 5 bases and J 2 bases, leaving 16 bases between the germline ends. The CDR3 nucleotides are TGTGCCAGCAGCCTTGTCGCGGTGATTACCTACGAGCAGTACTTC. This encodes CASSLVAVITYEQYF. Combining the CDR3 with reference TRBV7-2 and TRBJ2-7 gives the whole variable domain GAGVSQSPSNKVTEKGKDVELRCDPISGHTALYWYRQSLGQGLEFLIYFQGNSAPDKSGLPSDRFSAERTGGSVSTLTIQRTQQEDSAVYLCASSLVAVITYEQYFGPGTRLTVT.

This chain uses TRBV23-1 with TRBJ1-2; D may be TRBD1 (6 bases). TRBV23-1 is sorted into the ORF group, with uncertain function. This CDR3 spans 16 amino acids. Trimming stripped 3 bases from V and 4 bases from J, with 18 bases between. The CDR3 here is CASSQGAQSITYGYTF. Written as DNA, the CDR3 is TGCGCCAGCAGTCAGGGGGCGCAAAGCATAACCTATGGCTACACCTTC.

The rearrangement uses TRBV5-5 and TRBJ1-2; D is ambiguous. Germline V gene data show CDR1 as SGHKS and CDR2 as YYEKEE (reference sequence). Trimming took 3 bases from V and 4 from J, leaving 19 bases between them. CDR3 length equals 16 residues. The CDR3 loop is CASSSRAAPGGYGYTF. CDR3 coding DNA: TGTGCCAGCAGCTCTCGGGCCGCCCCAGGAGGCTATGGCTACACCTTC.

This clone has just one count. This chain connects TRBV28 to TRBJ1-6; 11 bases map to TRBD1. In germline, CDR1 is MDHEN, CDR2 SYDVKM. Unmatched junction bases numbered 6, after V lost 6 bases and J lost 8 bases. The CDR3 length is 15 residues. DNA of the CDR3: TGTGCCAGCAGCAAGGACAGGGGGCGAGATTCACCCCTCCACTTT. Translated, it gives CASSKDRGRDSPLHF.

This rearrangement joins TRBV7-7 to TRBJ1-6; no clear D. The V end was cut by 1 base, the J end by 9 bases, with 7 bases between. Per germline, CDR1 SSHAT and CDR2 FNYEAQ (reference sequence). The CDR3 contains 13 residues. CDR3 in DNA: TGTGCCAGCAGCTTAGACTCTTCTTCACCCCTCCACTTT. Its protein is CASSLDSSSPLHF.

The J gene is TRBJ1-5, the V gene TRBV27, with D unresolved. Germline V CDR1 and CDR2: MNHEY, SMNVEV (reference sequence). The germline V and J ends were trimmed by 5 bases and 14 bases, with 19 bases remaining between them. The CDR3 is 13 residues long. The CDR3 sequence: CASSLAPYSREHF. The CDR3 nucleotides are TGTGCCAGCAGTCTCGCCCCCTACTCTCGGGAGCATTTT.

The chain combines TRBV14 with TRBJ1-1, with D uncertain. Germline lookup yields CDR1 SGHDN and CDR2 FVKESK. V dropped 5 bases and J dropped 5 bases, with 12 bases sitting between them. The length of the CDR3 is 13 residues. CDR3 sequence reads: CASSKSRGTEAFF. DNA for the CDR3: TGTGCCAGCAGCAAAAGTAGAGGGACTGAAGCTTTCTTT.

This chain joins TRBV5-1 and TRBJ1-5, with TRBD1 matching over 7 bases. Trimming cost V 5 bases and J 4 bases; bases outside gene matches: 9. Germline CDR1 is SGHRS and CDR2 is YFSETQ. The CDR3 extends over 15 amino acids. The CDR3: CASSLGPQGNQPQHF. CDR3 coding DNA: TGCGCCAGCAGTCTCGGTCCACAGGGGAATCAGCCCCAGCATTTT.

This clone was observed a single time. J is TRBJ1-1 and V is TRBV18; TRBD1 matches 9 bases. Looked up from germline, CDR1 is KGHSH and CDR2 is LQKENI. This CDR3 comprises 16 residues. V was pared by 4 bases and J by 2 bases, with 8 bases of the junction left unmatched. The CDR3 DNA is TGTGCCAGCTCACAATCACAGGGGGCCTTCAACACTGAAGCTTTCTTT. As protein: CASSQSQGAFNTEAFF.

DNA for the CDR3: TGTGCCAGCAGCTCCGGGGGAGGAACTAATGAAAAACTGTTTTTT. It codes for CASSSGGGTNEKLFF. The J gene is TRBJ1-4, the V gene TRBV3-1 (or the pseudogene TRBV3-2); possibly TRBD1 for D (5 bases). Trimming removed 5 bases from V and 1 base from J, with 11 bases in between. Germline CDR1 reads LGHDT; CDR2 reads YNNKEL (reference sequence). There are 15 residues in the CDR3.

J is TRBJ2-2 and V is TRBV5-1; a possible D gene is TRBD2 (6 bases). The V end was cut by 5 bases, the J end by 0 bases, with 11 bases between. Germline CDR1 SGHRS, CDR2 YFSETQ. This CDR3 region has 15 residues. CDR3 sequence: CASSGLAANTGELFF. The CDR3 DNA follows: TGCGCCAGCAGTGGATTAGCGGCGAACACCGGGGAGCTGTTTTTT.

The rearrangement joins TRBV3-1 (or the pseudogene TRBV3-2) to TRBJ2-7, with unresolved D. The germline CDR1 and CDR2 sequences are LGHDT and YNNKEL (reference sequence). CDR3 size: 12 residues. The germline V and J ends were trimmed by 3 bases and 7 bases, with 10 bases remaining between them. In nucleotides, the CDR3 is TGTGCCAGCAGCCAGCTGATGCGAGAGCAGTACTTC. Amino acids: CASSQLMREQYF.

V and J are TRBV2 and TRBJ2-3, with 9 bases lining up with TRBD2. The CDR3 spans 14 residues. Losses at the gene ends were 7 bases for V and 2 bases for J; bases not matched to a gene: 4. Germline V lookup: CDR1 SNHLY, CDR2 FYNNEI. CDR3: CASNRLAATDTQYF. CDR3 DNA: TGTGCCAGCAACAGACTAGCGGCCACAGATACGCAGTATTTT.

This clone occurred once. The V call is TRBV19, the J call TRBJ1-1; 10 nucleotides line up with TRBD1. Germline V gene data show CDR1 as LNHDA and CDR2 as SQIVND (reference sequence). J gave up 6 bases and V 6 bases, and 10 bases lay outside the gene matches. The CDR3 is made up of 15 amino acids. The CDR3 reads CASRTGTGVVSEAFF. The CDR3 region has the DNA TGTGCCAGTAGGACCGGGACAGGGGTGGTTTCTGAAGCTTTCTTT.

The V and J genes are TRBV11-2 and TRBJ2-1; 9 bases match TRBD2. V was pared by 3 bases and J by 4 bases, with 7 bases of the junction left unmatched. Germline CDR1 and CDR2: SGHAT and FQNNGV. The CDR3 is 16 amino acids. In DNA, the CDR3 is TGTGCCAGCAGCTTCCTCAGCGGGGGGCGGTACAATGAGCAGTTCTTC. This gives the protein CASSFLSGGRYNEQFF.

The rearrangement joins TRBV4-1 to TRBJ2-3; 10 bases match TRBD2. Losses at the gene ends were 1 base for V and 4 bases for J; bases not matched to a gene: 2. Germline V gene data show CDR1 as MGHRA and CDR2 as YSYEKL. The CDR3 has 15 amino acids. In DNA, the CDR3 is TGCGCCAGCAGCCAAGTAGGACTAGCGGCAGATACGCAGTATTTT. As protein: CASSQVGLAADTQYF.